The entry below describes one TCR beta chain. Its antigen is unidentified. This entry belongs to a study of cytomegalovirus exposure and HLA in healthy donors. Germline V CDR1 and CDR2: MNHEY, SMNVEV (reference sequence). The CDR3 consists of 13 residues. J was trimmed by 0 bases and V by 10 bases; bases with no gene match: 5. Points from the study as a whole: As confirmed in vitro, a few CMV-associated chains were specific for CMV antigens.

PCR employed 60 Vbeta and 13 Jbeta primers. Libraries were prepared by immunoSEQ multiplex PCR; TCRdb keeps only in-frame clonotypes and omits some of them. The data contain approximately 170,000 clones, roughly 77% of them singletons. The chain links TRBV27 to TRBJ1-1; 7 nucleotides agree with TRBD1. The TCR was taken from a man between 18 and 35 years old in good health and CMV-seropositive. The sample comprised PBMCs. CDR3 coding DNA: TGTGCCACCGTTGACAGGGTGAACACTGAAGCTTTCTTT. It yields the protein CATVDRVNTEAFF.